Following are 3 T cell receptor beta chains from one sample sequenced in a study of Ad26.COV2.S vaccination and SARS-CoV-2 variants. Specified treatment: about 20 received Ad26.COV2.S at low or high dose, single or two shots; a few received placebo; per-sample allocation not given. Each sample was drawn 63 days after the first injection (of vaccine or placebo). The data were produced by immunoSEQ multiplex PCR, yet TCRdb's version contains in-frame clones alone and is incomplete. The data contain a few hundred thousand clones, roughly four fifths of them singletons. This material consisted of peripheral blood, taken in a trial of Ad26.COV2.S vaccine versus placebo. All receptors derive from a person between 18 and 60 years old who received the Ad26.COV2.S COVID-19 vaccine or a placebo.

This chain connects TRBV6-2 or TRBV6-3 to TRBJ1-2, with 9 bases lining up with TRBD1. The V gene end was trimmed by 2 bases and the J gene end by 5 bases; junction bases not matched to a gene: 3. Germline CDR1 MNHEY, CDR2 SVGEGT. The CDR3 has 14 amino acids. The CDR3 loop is CASSYRGTGYGYTF. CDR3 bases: TGTGCCAGCAGTTACCGGGGGACAGGGTATGGCTACACCTTC.

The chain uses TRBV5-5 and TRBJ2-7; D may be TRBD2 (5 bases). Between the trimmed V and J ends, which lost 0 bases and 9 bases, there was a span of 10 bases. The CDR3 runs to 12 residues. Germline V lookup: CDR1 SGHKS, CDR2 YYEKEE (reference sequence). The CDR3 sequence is CASSLEAVGQYF. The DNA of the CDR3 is TGTGCCAGCAGCTTGGAAGCGGTTGGGCAGTACTTC. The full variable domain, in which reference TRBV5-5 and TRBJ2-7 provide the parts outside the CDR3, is DAGVTQSPTHLIKTRGQQVTLRCSPISGHKSVSWYQQVLGQGPQFIFQYYEKEERGRGNFPDRFSARQFPNYSSELNVNALLLGDSALYLCASSLEAVGQYFGPGTRLTVT.

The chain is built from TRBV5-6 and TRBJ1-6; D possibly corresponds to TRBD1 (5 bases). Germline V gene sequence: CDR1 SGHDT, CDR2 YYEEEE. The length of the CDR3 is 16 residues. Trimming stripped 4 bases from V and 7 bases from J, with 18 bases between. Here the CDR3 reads CASSSGTPVLNSPLHF. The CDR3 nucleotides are TGTGCCAGCAGCAGTGGGACGCCGGTCCTCAATTCACCCCTCCACTTT.